The clone carrying this T cell receptor beta chain has more than one count but fewer than ten. V shed 0 bases, J shed 1 base, and the junction held 0 bases outside the gene matches. Looked up from germline, CDR1 is MNHNY and CDR2 is SVGAGI (reference sequence). This CDR3 comprises 15 residues. In the original workflow: It was from reference gene primer amplification that nucleated cell counts were estimated. TCRdb keeps only in-frame clones here, not all; method: immunoSEQ multiplex PCR. The DNA was the basis for D and trimming; V, J and clone size are from that table. The sample shows approximately 50,000 clones, less than 90% of them seen only once. These data originate in a study of blood T cell repertoires in COVID-19. On the study more broadly: Donors in the United States, Italy and Spain gave samples during acute or convalescent COVID-19. The cDNA or gDNA used as material had been derived from T cells, B-cell-depleted T cells, or PBMCs.

This sequence was found in a human donor in a cohort sampled during active COVID-19. The sequencing sample was made of peripheral blood. V and J are TRBV6-6 and TRBJ1-1; 9 nucleotides match TRBD1. The CDR3 region is CASSYSGQGNTEAFF. The CDR3 DNA sequence: TGTGCCAGCAGTTACTCGGGACAGGGGAACACTGAAGCTTTCTTT.